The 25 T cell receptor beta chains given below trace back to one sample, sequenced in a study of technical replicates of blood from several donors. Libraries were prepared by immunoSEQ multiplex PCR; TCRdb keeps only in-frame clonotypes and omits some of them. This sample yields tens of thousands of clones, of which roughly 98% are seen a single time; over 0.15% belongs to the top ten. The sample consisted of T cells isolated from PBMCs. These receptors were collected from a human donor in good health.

In DNA, the CDR3 is TGCGCCAGCAGCCATACTAGCGGGGCTTACGAGCAGTACTTC. Its translation is CASSHTSGAYEQYF. V usage is TRBV4-1 and J usage is TRBJ2-7; 10 bases line up with TRBD2. The CDR3 length is 14 residues. V lost 3 bases and J lost 4; bases outside the gene matches: 3. Germline V gene data show CDR1 as MGHRA and CDR2 as YSYEKL.

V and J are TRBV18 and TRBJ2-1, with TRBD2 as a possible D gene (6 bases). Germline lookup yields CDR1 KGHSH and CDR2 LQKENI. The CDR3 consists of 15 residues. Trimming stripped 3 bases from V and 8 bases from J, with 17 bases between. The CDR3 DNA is TGTGCCAGCTCACCCCAAGCGGGTTCAGGCGATGAGCAGTTCTTC. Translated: CASSPQAGSGDEQFF.

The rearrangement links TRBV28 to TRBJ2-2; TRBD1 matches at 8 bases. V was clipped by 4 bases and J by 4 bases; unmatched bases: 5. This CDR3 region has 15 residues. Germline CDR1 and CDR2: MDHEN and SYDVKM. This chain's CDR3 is CASSYGQGITGELFF. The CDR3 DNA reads TGTGCCAGCAGTTACGGACAGGGTATCACCGGGGAGCTGTTTTTT.

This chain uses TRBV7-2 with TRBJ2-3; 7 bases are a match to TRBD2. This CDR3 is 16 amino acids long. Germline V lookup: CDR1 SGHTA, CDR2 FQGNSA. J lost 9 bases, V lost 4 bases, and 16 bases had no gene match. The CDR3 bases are TGTGCCAGCAGCTCGTCTAGCGGTCTCCTCCGAAGAACGCAGTATTTT. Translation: CASSSSSGLLRRTQYF. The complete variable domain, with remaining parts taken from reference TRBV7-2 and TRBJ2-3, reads GAGVSQSPSNKVTEKGKDVELRCDPISGHTALYWYRQSLGQGLEFLIYFQGNSAPDKSGLPSDRFSAERTGGSVSTLTIQRTQQEDSAVYLCASSSSSGLLRRTQYFGPGTRLTVL.

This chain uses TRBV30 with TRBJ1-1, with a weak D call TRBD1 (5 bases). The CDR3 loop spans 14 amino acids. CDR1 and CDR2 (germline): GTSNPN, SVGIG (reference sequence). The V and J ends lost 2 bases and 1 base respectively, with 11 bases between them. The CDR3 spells CAWSSWGGNTEAFF. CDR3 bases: TGTGCCTGGAGTTCATGGGGGGGGAACACTGAAGCTTTCTTT.

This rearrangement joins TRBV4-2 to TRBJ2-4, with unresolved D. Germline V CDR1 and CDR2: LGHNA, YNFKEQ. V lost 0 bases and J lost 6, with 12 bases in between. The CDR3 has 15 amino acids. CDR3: CASSQDGASGNIQYF. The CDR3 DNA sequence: TGTGCCAGCAGCCAAGACGGCGCCTCGGGAAACATTCAGTACTTC.

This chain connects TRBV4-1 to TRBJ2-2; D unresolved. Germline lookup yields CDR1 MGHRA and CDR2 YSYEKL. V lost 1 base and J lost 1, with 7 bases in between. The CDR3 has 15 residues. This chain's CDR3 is CASSQGPENTGELFF. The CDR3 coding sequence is TGCGCCAGCAGCCAAGGGCCAGAGAACACCGGGGAGCTGTTTTTT.

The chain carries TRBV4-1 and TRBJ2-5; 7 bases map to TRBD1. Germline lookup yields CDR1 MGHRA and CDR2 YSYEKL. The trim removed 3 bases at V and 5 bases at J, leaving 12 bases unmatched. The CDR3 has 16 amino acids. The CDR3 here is CASSQGDREVMETQYF. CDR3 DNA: TGCGCCAGCAGCCAGGGTGACAGGGAAGTCATGGAGACCCAGTACTTC.

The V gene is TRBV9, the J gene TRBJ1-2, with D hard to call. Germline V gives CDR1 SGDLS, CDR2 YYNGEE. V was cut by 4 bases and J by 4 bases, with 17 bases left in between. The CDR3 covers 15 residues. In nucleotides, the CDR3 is TGTGCCAGCAGCCCAAACCCCTCTCCGGTCTATGGCTACACCTTC. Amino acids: CASSPNPSPVYGYTF.

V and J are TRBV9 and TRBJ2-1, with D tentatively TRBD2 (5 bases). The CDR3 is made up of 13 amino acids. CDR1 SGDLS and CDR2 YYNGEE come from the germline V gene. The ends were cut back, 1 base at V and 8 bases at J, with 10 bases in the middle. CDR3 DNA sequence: TGTGCCAGCAGCGTACGGGGTGGCGATGAGCAGTTCTTC. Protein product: CASSVRGGDEQFF.

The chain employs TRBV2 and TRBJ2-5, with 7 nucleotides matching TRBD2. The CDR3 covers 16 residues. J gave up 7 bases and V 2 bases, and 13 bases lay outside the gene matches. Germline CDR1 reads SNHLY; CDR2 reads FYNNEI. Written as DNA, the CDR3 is TGTGCCAGCAGTGAAAACGGATGGGAGGGGACCGGGACCCAGTACTTC. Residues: CASSENGWEGTGTQYF.

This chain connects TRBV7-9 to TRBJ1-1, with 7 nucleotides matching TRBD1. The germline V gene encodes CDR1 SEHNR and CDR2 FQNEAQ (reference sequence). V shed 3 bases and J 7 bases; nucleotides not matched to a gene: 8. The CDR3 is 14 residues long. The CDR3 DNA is TGTGCCAGCAGCTTCAAGGGACAGATGGATGAAGCTTTCTTT. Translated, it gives CASSFKGQMDEAFF.

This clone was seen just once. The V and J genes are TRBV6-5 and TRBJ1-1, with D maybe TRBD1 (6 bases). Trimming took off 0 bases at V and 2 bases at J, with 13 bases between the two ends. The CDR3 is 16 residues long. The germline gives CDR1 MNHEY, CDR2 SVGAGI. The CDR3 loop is CASSYSVGAINTEAFF. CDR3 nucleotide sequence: TGTGCCAGCAGTTACTCGGTGGGGGCGATCAACACTGAAGCTTTCTTT.

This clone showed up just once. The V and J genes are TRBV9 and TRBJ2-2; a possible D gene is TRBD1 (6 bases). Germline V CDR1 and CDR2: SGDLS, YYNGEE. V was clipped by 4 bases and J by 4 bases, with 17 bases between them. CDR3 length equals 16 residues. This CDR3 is CASSLGQGRPTGELFF. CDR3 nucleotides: TGTGCCAGCAGCTTGGGACAAGGGAGACCCACCGGGGAGCTGTTTTTT.

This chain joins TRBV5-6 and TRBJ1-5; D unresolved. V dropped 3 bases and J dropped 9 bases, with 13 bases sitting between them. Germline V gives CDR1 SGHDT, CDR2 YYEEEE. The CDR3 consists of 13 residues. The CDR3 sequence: CASSSFGVGPQHF. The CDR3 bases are TGTGCCAGCAGCTCCTTCGGGGTGGGGCCCCAGCATTTT.

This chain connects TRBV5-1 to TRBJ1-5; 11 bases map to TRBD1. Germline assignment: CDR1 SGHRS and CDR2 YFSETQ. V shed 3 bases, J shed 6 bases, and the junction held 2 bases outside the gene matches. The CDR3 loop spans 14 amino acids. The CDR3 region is CASSWTGGGQPQHF. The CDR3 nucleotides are TGCGCCAGCAGCTGGACAGGGGGCGGTCAGCCCCAGCATTTT.

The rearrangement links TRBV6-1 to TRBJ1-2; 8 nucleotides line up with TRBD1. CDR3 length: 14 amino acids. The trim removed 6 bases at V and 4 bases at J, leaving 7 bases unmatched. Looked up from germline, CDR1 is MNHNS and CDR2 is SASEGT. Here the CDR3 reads CASSGGTGPYGYTF. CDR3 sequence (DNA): TGTGCCAGCAGCGGGGGGACAGGTCCCTATGGCTACACCTTC.

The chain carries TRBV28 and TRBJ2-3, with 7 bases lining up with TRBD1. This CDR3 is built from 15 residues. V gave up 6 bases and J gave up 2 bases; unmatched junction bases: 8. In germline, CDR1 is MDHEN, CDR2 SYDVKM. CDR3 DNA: TGTGCCAGCAGCCTAGGGACAGCGTACACAGATACGCAGTATTTT. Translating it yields CASSLGTAYTDTQYF.

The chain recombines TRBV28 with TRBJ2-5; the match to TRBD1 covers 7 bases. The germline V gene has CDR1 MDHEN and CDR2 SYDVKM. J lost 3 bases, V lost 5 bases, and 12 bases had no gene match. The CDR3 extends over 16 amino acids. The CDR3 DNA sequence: TGTGCCAGCAGTCAGAACAGGGGCGACTCCAAAGAGACCCAGTACTTC. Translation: CASSQNRGDSKETQYF.

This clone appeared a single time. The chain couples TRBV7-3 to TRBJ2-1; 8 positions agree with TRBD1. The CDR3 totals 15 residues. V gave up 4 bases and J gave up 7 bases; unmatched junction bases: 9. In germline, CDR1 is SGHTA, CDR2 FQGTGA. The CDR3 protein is CASSYRDRLVNEQFF. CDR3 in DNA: TGTGCCAGCAGCTATCGGGACAGGCTTGTTAATGAGCAGTTCTTC.

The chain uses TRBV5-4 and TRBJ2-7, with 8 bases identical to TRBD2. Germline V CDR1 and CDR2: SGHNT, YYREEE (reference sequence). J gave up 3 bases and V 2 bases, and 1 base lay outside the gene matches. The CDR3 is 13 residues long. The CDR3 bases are TGTGCCAGCAGCTTTACTAGCGGCTACGAGCAGTACTTC. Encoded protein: CASSFTSGYEQYF.

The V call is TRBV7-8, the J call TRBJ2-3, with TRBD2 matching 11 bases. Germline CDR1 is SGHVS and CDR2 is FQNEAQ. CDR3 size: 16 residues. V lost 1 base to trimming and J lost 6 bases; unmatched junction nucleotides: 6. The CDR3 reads CASSLVAGGPFDTQYF. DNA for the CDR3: TGTGCCAGCAGCTTAGTAGCGGGGGGGCCGTTCGATACGCAGTATTTT.

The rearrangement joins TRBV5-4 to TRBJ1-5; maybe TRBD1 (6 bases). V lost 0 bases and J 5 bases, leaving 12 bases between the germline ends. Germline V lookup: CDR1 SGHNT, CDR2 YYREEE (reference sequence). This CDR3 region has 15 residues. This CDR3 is CASSLGGQLDQPQHF. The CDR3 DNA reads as TGTGCCAGCAGCTTGGGGGGACAATTAGATCAGCCCCAGCATTTT.

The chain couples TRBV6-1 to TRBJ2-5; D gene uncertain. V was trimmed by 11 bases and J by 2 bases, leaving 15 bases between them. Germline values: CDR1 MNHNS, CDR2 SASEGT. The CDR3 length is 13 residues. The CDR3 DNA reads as TGTGCCTCCCAGTGGGCCGGTCAAGAGACCCAGTACTTC. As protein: CASQWAGQETQYF.

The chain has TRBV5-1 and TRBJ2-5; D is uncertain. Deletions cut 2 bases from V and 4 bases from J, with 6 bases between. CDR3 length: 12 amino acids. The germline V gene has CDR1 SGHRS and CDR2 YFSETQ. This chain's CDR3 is CASSLLRETQYF. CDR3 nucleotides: TGCGCCAGCAGCTTACTTCGAGAGACCCAGTACTTC.